One sample yielded the 29 T cell receptor beta chains listed below, sequenced in a study of blood T cell repertoires in COVID-19. The table came from immunoSEQ multiplex PCR; TCRdb's copy has only in-frame clones and leaves some out. The sample records 100,000 to 150,000 clones, more than 70% being singletons. The sample was peripheral blood. These receptors all stem from a man older than 75 with active or convalescent COVID-19.

This chain joins TRBV6-5 and TRBJ2-3; 12 nucleotides align to TRBD1. CDR1 and CDR2 from the germline V gene are MNHEY and SVGAGI. V was pared by 8 bases and J by 6 bases, with 9 bases of the junction left unmatched. The CDR3 spans 15 residues. CDR3 sequence: CASVGQGACQDTQYF. CDR3 DNA sequence: TGTGCCAGCGTGGGACAGGGGGCTTGTCAGGATACGCAGTATTTT.

The CDR3: CASSQSGQGPQPQHF. Written as DNA, the CDR3 is TGCGCCAGCAGCCAAAGCGGGCAGGGACCTCAGCCCCAGCATTTT. The chain recombines TRBV4-1 with TRBJ1-5; possible D gene TRBD1, 5 bases. V lost 2 bases and J 6 bases, leaving 14 bases between the germline ends. Germline V gene data show CDR1 as MGHRA and CDR2 as YSYEKL. This CDR3 is 15 amino acids long.

The CDR3 reads CASSPPGRGEGSEQFF. For the CDR3, the DNA is TGTGCCAGCAGCCCCCCGGGGCGGGGGGAGGGCAGTGAGCAGTTCTTC. The chain has TRBV21-1 and TRBJ2-1; TRBD2 is the table's D call, not checked against the DNA. TRBV21-1 is noted as a pseudogene. The CDR3 extends over 16 amino acids.

This clone appeared once. The V gene is TRBV12-3 or TRBV12-4, the J gene TRBJ1-2, with 7 bases fitting TRBD1. V lost 8 bases and J lost 5; bases outside the gene matches: 5. The CDR3 extends over 12 amino acids. The DNA for the CDR3 is TGTGCCAGCGGCGGACAGGTTTATGGCTACACCTTC. As protein: CASGGQVYGYTF.

The CDR3 loop is CASSWGPGTDYEQYF. Here the CDR3 DNA reads TGTGCCAGCAGTTGGGGCCCCGGGACAGACTACGAGCAGTACTTC. This chain joins TRBV27 and TRBJ2-7; 7 bases agree with TRBD1. With V trimmed by 4 bases and J by 3 bases, 9 bases remained unmatched. The CDR3 has 15 residues. Germline CDR1 is MNHEY and CDR2 is SMNVEV (reference sequence).

The genes are TRBV6-2 or TRBV6-3 and TRBJ2-3; TRBD1 agrees at 7 bases. The CDR3 contains 14 residues. With V trimmed by 5 bases and J by 1 base, 3 bases remained unmatched. Germline V lookup: CDR1 MNHEY, CDR2 SVGEGT. The CDR3 loop reads CASSPGTGTDTQYF. The DNA for the CDR3 is TGTGCCAGCAGTCCGGGGACAGGCACAGATACGCAGTATTTT.

V gene TRBV21-1 combines with J gene TRBJ1-1; the D segment call TRBD1 is taken from the table without a DNA check. TRBV21-1 is reported as a pseudogene. This CDR3 has 15 amino acids. CDR3 in amino acids: CASSYRDRSDTEAFF. The DNA for the CDR3 is TGTGCCAGCAGCTATCGTGACAGGTCGGACACTGAAGCTTTCTTT.

This clone showed up just once. The chain has TRBV7-2 and TRBJ1-2; 11 bases line up with TRBD1. The CDR3 loop spans 14 amino acids. Looked up from germline, CDR1 is SGHTA and CDR2 is FQGNSA. The V gene end was trimmed by 5 bases and the J gene end by 8 bases; junction bases not matched to a gene: 7. Here the CDR3 reads CASSAGQGAFGYTF. CDR3 DNA sequence: TGTGCCAGCAGCGCCGGACAGGGGGCGTTCGGCTACACCTTC.

The chain uses TRBV25-1 and TRBJ2-7; 9 bases are shared with TRBD2. This CDR3 comprises 14 residues. Germline lookup yields CDR1 MGHDK and CDR2 SYGVNS. V lost 3 bases and J lost 8; bases outside the gene matches: 8. The CDR3 bases are TGTGCCAGCAGTGACCAGCGGGGGGTGTCCAAGCAGTACTTC. It encodes CASSDQRGVSKQYF.

The rearrangement uses TRBV4-3 and TRBJ1-5; D is unclear. The length of the CDR3 is 13 residues. Germline CDR1 LGHNA, CDR2 YSLEER. Deletions cut 1 base from V and 7 bases from J, with 8 bases between. The CDR3 spells CASSQVLEQPQHF. For the CDR3, the DNA is TGCGCCAGCAGCCAAGTATTGGAGCAGCCCCAGCATTTT.

This clone turned up a few times. The chain couples TRBV7-2 to TRBJ2-2, with TRBD2 matching 12 bases. J gave up 7 bases and V 1 base, and 4 bases lay outside the gene matches. The CDR3 length is 16 residues. Germline V CDR1 and CDR2: SGHTA, FQGNSA. This CDR3 is CASSLGLAGAYGELFF. The CDR3, as DNA: TGTGCCAGCAGCTTAGGACTAGCGGGGGCCTACGGGGAGCTGTTTTTT.

The rearrangement links TRBV27 to TRBJ1-2; D is undetermined. The CDR3 totals 13 residues. V was pared by 4 bases and J by 6 bases, with 12 bases between. Per germline, CDR1 MNHEY and CDR2 SMNVEV (reference sequence). CDR3 nucleotides: TGTGCCAGCAGTTCCCGAGGGATCCATGGCTACACCTTC. Its translation: CASSSRGIHGYTF.

V and J are TRBV14 and TRBJ2-1; D not resolved. The CDR3 runs 14 residues. Germline lookup yields CDR1 SGHDN and CDR2 FVKESK. V was pared by 5 bases and J by 4 bases, with 12 bases between. CDR3 bases: TGTGCCAGCAGCTCTCGACATGTTTACAATGAGCAGTTCTTC. This codes for CASSSRHVYNEQFF. Supplemented by reference TRBV14 and TRBJ2-1, the full variable domain reads EAGVTQFPSHSVIEKGQTVTLRCDPISGHDNLYWYRRVMGKEIKFLLHFVKESKQDESGMPNNRFLAERTGGTYSTLKVQPAELEDSGVYFCASSSRHVYNEQFFGPGTRLTVL.

This clone occurred a few times. The V and J genes are TRBV6-5 and TRBJ2-5, with D possibly being TRBD1 (6 bases). Trimming took off 5 bases at V and 6 bases at J, with 13 bases between the two ends. The CDR3 runs 13 residues. Germline lookup yields CDR1 MNHEY and CDR2 SVGAGI. Written as DNA, the CDR3 is TGTGCCAGCAGTAAACAGGGCGTAAAGACCCAGTACTTC. This codes for CASSKQGVKTQYF.

This chain links TRBV5-1 with TRBJ2-1; 14 positions agree with TRBD2. The CDR3 is 16 residues long. V was pared by 7 bases and J by 4 bases, with 7 bases of the junction left unmatched. From germline, CDR1 is SGHRS and CDR2 YFSETQ. The CDR3 DNA follows: TGCGCCAGCGGAAGGACTAGCGGGGGGTCTTACAATGAGCAGTTCTTC. This gives the protein CASGRTSGGSYNEQFF.

This sequence joins TRBV20-1 and TRBJ1-2, with 10 nucleotides matching TRBD1. V lost 3 bases and J lost 7; bases outside the gene matches: 11. The CDR3 has 15 amino acids. Germline CDR1 DFQATT, CDR2 SNEGSKA (reference sequence). CDR3 nucleotides: TGCAGTGCTAGTATCCCGGGACAGGGGACTGCTGGCTACACCTTC. Its translation: CSASIPGQGTAGYTF.

The CDR3 reads CASSPPGTVYGYTF. The CDR3 region has the DNA TGTGCCAGCAGTCCGCCCGGAACAGTCTATGGCTACACCTTC. The chain recombines TRBV3-1 (or the pseudogene TRBV3-2) with TRBJ1-2; D gene uncertain. Trimming removed 6 bases from V and 4 bases from J, with 15 bases in between. CDR3 length: 14 amino acids. In germline, CDR1 is LGHDT, CDR2 YNNKEL (reference sequence).

The chain employs TRBV5-1 and TRBJ1-2, with 9 bases matching TRBD1. Germline CDR1 SGHRS, CDR2 YFSETQ. This CDR3 region has 13 residues. J gave up 9 bases and V 0 bases, and 3 bases lay outside the gene matches. CDR3 residues: CASSLVGQGRYTF. The CDR3 nucleotides are TGCGCCAGCAGCTTGGTGGGACAGGGACGCTACACCTTC.

The chain joins TRBV5-1 to TRBJ1-3; D is unresolved. This CDR3 has 14 residues. Germline-derived CDR1 and CDR2 are SGHRS and YFSETQ. V shed 4 bases and J shed 1 base, with 9 bases lying between them. The CDR3 DNA follows: TGCGCCAGCAGCCTCACAGAGTCTGGAAACACCATATATTTT. Its translation is CASSLTESGNTIYF.

This CDR3 is CASSITPTGPFWSSPLHF. CDR3 DNA sequence: TGTGCCAGCAGTATAACCCCGACAGGGCCTTTCTGGAGTTCACCCCTCCACTTT. The chain uses TRBV11-3 and TRBJ1-6, with 7 nucleotides matching TRBD1. V trimming: 6 bases; J trimming: 9 bases; junction bases outside the gene matches: 20. CDR1 SGHNT and CDR2 YENEEA come from the germline V gene. CDR3 length: 18 residues. The variable domain in full, completed from reference TRBV11-3 and TRBJ1-6, reads EAGVVQSPRYKIIEKKQPVAFWCNPISGHNTLYWYLQNLGQGPELLIRYENEEAVDDSQLPKDRFSAERLKGVDSTLKIQPAELGDSAVYLCASSITPTGPFWSSPLHFGNGTRLTVT.

The chain recombines TRBV5-1 with TRBJ1-1; 10 bases align to TRBD1. V lost 6 bases and J lost 5; bases outside the gene matches: 7. The CDR3 extends over 14 amino acids. Germline V gene lookup returns CDR1 SGHRS and CDR2 YFSETQ. The CDR3 loop is CASTKTGGKTEAFF. Written as DNA, the CDR3 is TGCGCCAGCACCAAGACAGGGGGCAAAACTGAAGCTTTCTTT.

This chain connects TRBV7-3 to TRBJ2-3, with D possibly TRBD1 on 7 matching bases. Trimming removed 5 bases at V and 5 bases at J, with 14 bases between. The CDR3 consists of 14 residues. Germline-derived CDR1 and CDR2 are SGHTA and FQGTGA. The CDR3 loop is CASSPQGGGDTQYF. The CDR3 region has the DNA TGTGCCAGCAGCCCCCAGGGGGGCGGAGATACGCAGTATTTT.

A few counts support this clone. The CDR3 DNA follows: TGTGCCAGCACCTTGCTTGTGCAGGGCAAAGATACGCAGTATTTT. Translating it yields CASTLLVQGKDTQYF. The chain carries TRBV7-2 and TRBJ2-3; the D gene is possibly TRBD1 (5 bases). This CDR3 has 15 residues. Germline V gene data show CDR1 as SGHTA and CDR2 as FQGNSA. V lost 7 bases to trimming and J lost 5 bases, with 19 bases between them. The whole variable domain, remainder taken from reference TRBV7-2 and TRBJ2-3, is GAGVSQSPSNKVTEKGKDVELRCDPISGHTALYWYRQSLGQGLEFLIYFQGNSAPDKSGLPSDRFSAERTGGSVSTLTIQRTQQEDSAVYLCASTLLVQGKDTQYFGPGTRLTVL.

The chain couples TRBV6-2 or TRBV6-3 to TRBJ1-6, with 8 positions matching TRBD1. Germline loops: CDR1 MNHEY, CDR2 SVGEGT. This CDR3 has 15 residues. J was trimmed by 7 bases and V by 2 bases; bases with no gene match: 4. CDR3 protein: CASSYRTGGNSPLHF. For the CDR3, the DNA is TGTGCCAGCAGTTACCGAACAGGGGGGAATTCACCCCTCCACTTT.

This clone was seen only once. This sequence joins TRBV19 and TRBJ2-2; D perhaps matches TRBD1 (6 bases). Germline CDR1 and CDR2: LNHDA and SQIVND (reference sequence). With 5 bases removed from V and 6 bases from J, the gap between germline ends came to 13 bases. This CDR3 has 14 amino acids. The CDR3 region is CASSRTVQAGELFF. The CDR3 DNA follows: TGTGCCAGTAGTCGGACAGTCCAAGCCGGGGAGCTGTTTTTT.

The chain employs TRBV4-3 and TRBJ1-6; D remains ambiguous. CDR3 size: 16 residues. Per germline, CDR1 LGHNA and CDR2 YSLEER. Between the trimmed V and J ends, which lost 1 base and 5 bases, there was a span of 12 bases. This CDR3 reads CASSQGVGRDNSPLHF. As DNA, the CDR3 is TGCGCCAGCAGCCAAGGGGTGGGGAGAGATAATTCACCCCTCCACTTT.

This chain connects TRBV5-4 to TRBJ2-7, with a tentative D call TRBD2 (6 bases). The CDR3 runs 13 residues. V lost 3 bases and J lost 7, with 14 bases in between. Looked up from germline, CDR1 is SGHNT and CDR2 is YYREEE (reference sequence). In nucleotides, the CDR3 is TGTGCCAGCAGCTGGAGGGACGGACAAGAGCAGTACTTC. Encoded protein: CASSWRDGQEQYF. Filled out from reference TRBV5-4 and TRBJ2-7, the complete variable domain reads ETGVTQSPTHLIKTRGQQVTLRCSSQSGHNTVSWYQQALGQGPQFIFQYYREEENGRGNFPPRFSGLQFPNYSSELNVNALELDDSALYLCASSWRDGQEQYFGPGTRLTVT.

The chain carries TRBV4-1 and TRBJ1-1, with 7 bases identical to TRBD1. Germline V CDR1 and CDR2: MGHRA, YSYEKL. Trimming took 3 bases from V and 3 from J; bases not matched to a gene: 4. This CDR3 contains 14 residues. This CDR3 is CASSHRGQHTEAFF. The CDR3 nucleotides read TGCGCCAGCAGCCACCGGGGACAGCACACTGAAGCTTTCTTT.

The chain joins TRBV15 to TRBJ2-3, with 7 bases that match TRBD2. With 0 bases clipped from V and 6 bases from J, the junction kept 6 bases outside the gene matches. This CDR3 has 15 residues. In germline, CDR1 is LNHNV, CDR2 YYDKDF (reference sequence). The CDR3 nucleotides are TGTGCCACCAGCAGAGATGGGACCGGGGGGGATACGCAGTATTTT. Translation: CATSRDGTGGDTQYF. The entire variable domain, with the rest obtained from reference TRBV15 and TRBJ2-3, is as follows: DAMVIQNPRYQVTQFGKPVTLSCSQTLNHNVMYWYQQKSSQAPKLLFHYYDKDFNNEADTPDNFQSRRPNTSFCFLDIRSPGLGDTAMYLCATSRDGTGGDTQYFGPGTRLTVL.